This entry lists 28 T cell receptor beta chains sequenced from one sample in a study of cytomegalovirus exposure and HLA in healthy donors. The PCR contained 60 Vbeta and 13 Jbeta primers. Measured with immunoSEQ multiplex PCR; TCRdb has only the in-frame clones, and not every one. The data show 150,000 to 200,000 clones, approximately 82% seen once. Sequencing was performed on PBMCs. The source is a woman aged 40 to 49 in good health and CMV-seropositive.

The chain couples TRBV27 to TRBJ1-2; TRBD1 matches 7 bases. CDR3 size: 14 residues. V trimming: 7 bases; J trimming: 2 bases; junction bases outside the gene matches: 7. The germline CDR1 and CDR2 sequences are MNHEY and SMNVEV (reference sequence). The CDR3 loop reads CASTSWTGNYGYTF. In nucleotides, the CDR3 is TGTGCCAGCACCAGTTGGACAGGAAACTATGGCTACACCTTC.

This clone was found a few times. The chain links TRBV2 to TRBJ2-7; D may be TRBD1 (5 bases). CDR1 and CDR2 from the germline V gene are SNHLY and FYNNEI. Trimming shortened V by 4 bases and J by 3 bases, and 10 bases separated the two germline ends. The CDR3 extends over 13 amino acids. CDR3 region: CASSGRVNYEQYF. Written as DNA, the CDR3 is TGTGCCAGCAGTGGCAGGGTAAACTACGAGCAGTACTTC.

This clone appeared a few times. The chain couples TRBV28 to TRBJ1-1, with D hard to call. V lost 6 bases and J lost 4, with 12 bases in between. Germline assignment: CDR1 MDHEN and CDR2 SYDVKM. The CDR3 loop spans 13 amino acids. The DNA for the CDR3 is TGTGCCAGCAGGGGCAGGCCTCCCACTGAAGCTTTCTTT. This codes for CASRGRPPTEAFF.

J is TRBJ2-1 and V is TRBV27, with 10 bases matching TRBD2. Per germline, CDR1 MNHEY and CDR2 SMNVEV (reference sequence). There are 17 residues in the CDR3. Trimming took 1 base from V and 9 from J; bases not matched to a gene: 12. CDR3 sequence: CASSLFTSGIIFGEQFF. For the CDR3, the DNA is TGTGCCAGCAGTTTATTTACTAGCGGGATCATTTTTGGTGAGCAGTTCTTC.

This chain connects TRBV6-1 to TRBJ1-1; 8 bases are a match to TRBD1. The ends lost 2 bases at V and 7 bases at J; junction bases unmatched: 3. CDR1 is MNHNS, CDR2 SASEGT, per germline. The CDR3 covers 13 residues. Written as DNA, the CDR3 is TGTGCCAGCAGTGAAATTGACAGGGGTGAAGCTTTCTTT. Encoded protein: CASSEIDRGEAFF.

The chain carries TRBV29-1 and TRBJ1-1; TRBD1 aligns across 10 bases. CDR1 is SQVTM, CDR2 ANQGSEA, per germline. This CDR3 has 14 residues. Trimming took 4 bases from V and 1 from J; bases not matched to a gene: 3. This CDR3 is CSVGWDRGNTEAFF. For the CDR3, the DNA is TGCAGCGTTGGATGGGACAGGGGGAACACTGAAGCTTTCTTT.

The J gene is TRBJ2-5, the V gene TRBV6-6; 7 bases agree with TRBD1. The V gene end was trimmed by 5 bases and the J gene end by 1 base; junction bases not matched to a gene: 4. Germline assignment: CDR1 MNHNY and CDR2 SVGAGI (reference sequence). CDR3 length equals 14 residues. The CDR3 is CASSNRDSQETQYF. The CDR3 DNA sequence: TGTGCCAGCAGTAACCGGGACAGCCAAGAGACCCAGTACTTC.

This chain joins TRBV2 and TRBJ2-5; D possibly corresponds to TRBD1 (6 bases). The CDR3 has 14 residues. CDR1 and CDR2 (germline): SNHLY, FYNNEI. The V gene lost 7 bases and the J gene lost 2 bases, with 14 bases spanning the gap. CDR3 sequence: CASNLGQLQETQYF. For the CDR3, the DNA is TGTGCCAGCAATCTAGGACAGCTACAAGAGACCCAGTACTTC.

The chain combines TRBV11-3 with TRBJ1-1; TRBD1 matches at 7 bases. The germline V gene has CDR1 SGHNT and CDR2 YENEEA. The CDR3 spans 14 residues. Germline trimming cut 5 bases from V and 1 base from J; bases unmatched to any gene: 4. CDR3 coding DNA: TGTGCCAGCAGCCTGGGACAGCCGAACACTGAAGCTTTCTTT. Translating gives CASSLGQPNTEAFF.

This clone was seen a handful of times. The gene calls are TRBV9 and TRBJ2-1; D may be TRBD2 (6 bases). The germline gives CDR1 SGDLS, CDR2 YYNGEE. The CDR3 is 14 residues long. With 0 bases removed from V and 12 bases from J, the gap between germline ends came to 16 bases. CDR3 nucleotides: TGTGCCAGCAGCGTAGACACTAGCAGGACCAGGCAGTTCTTC. Translating gives CASSVDTSRTRQFF.

The chain uses TRBV5-4 and TRBJ2-5; 12 bases line up with TRBD2. Germline V gene sequence: CDR1 SGHNT, CDR2 YYREEE (reference sequence). This CDR3 region has 17 residues. V shed 0 bases and J 0 bases; nucleotides not matched to a gene: 3. CDR3 region: CASSLVLAGGYQETQYF. The CDR3 DNA follows: TGTGCCAGCAGCTTGGTTCTAGCGGGGGGGTACCAAGAGACCCAGTACTTC.

The chain employs TRBV6-5 and TRBJ1-1, with D possibly matching TRBD1 (5 bases). This CDR3 spans 13 amino acids. Germline V CDR1 and CDR2: MNHEY, SVGAGI. V gave up 8 bases and J gave up 1 base, with 11 bases separating them. The CDR3 coding sequence is TGTGCCAGCGGGCTGGGGCAGAACACTGAAGCTTTCTTT. It yields the protein CASGLGQNTEAFF.

The chain couples TRBV28 to TRBJ2-7, with 16 bases fitting TRBD2. This CDR3 has 17 residues. Losses at the gene ends were 10 bases for V and 1 base for J; bases not matched to a gene: 10. The germline V gene has CDR1 MDHEN and CDR2 SYDVKM. The CDR3 nucleotides read TGTGCCACCAAAGGGACTAGCGGGAGGGAAATTTCCTACGAGCAGTACTTC. Translated: CATKGTSGREISYEQYF.

V is TRBV30 and J is TRBJ1-5; D unclear. The V gene lost 0 bases and the J gene lost 0 bases, with 9 bases spanning the gap. Per the germline V gene, CDR1 is GTSNPN and CDR2 is SVGIG (reference sequence). The CDR3 spans 15 residues. The CDR3 DNA reads as TGTGCCTGGAGTGTAACGGGGAATAGCAATCAGCCCCAGCATTTT. It yields the protein CAWSVTGNSNQPQHF.

The V and J genes are TRBV19 and TRBJ1-1; D remains ambiguous. Germline CDR1 is LNHDA and CDR2 is SQIVND (reference sequence). CDR3 length: 15 residues. V lost 4 bases and J 0 bases, leaving 12 bases between the germline ends. The CDR3 sequence is CASSSRLRVNTEAFF. CDR3 coding DNA: TGTGCCAGTAGTAGCCGATTGAGGGTGAACACTGAAGCTTTCTTT.

This clone has just a few counts. The gene calls are TRBV5-1 and TRBJ1-1; no reliable D call. The CDR3 length is 13 residues. Trimming took 1 base from V and 1 from J, leaving 5 bases between them. Germline V gene sequence: CDR1 SGHRS, CDR2 YFSETQ. The CDR3 nucleotides are TGCGCCAGCAGCTTGCGGGAGAACACTGAAGCTTTCTTT. As protein: CASSLRENTEAFF.

The CDR3 nucleotides read TGTGCCAGCAGCCCATTTCCGGGACTAGGCATTTACGAGCAGTACTTC. Translating it yields CASSPFPGLGIYEQYF. This chain uses TRBV7-3 with TRBJ2-7; 8 nucleotides agree with TRBD2. Germline CDR1 and CDR2: SGHTA and FQGTGA. CDR3 length: 16 residues. With 5 bases clipped from V and 4 bases from J, the junction kept 13 bases outside the gene matches.

This chain joins TRBV27 and TRBJ1-5; tentative D call: TRBD1 (5 bases). Germline lookup yields CDR1 MNHEY and CDR2 SMNVEV (reference sequence). The CDR3 length is 16 residues. The V gene lost 2 bases and the J gene lost 7 bases, with 18 bases spanning the gap. The CDR3 is CASSLRAGGARQPQHF. The CDR3 nucleotides are TGTGCCAGCAGTTTACGAGCGGGAGGGGCGAGGCAGCCCCAGCATTTT.

The V call is TRBV7-8, the J call TRBJ2-7; 8 bases match TRBD2. From germline, CDR1 is SGHVS and CDR2 FQNEAQ. CDR3 length equals 15 residues. J lost 1 base, V lost 7 bases, and 9 bases had no gene match. The CDR3 sequence: CASNPSGRSSYEQYF. The CDR3 coding sequence is TGTGCCAGCAACCCAAGCGGGAGATCTTCCTACGAGCAGTACTTC.

V is TRBV28 and J is TRBJ2-5; 8 bases agree with TRBD1. This CDR3 region has 14 residues. V trimming: 8 bases; J trimming: 7 bases; junction bases outside the gene matches: 12. In germline, CDR1 is MDHEN, CDR2 SYDVKM. The CDR3: CASGFSGGKGTQYF. CDR3 in DNA: TGTGCCAGCGGCTTTTCAGGGGGCAAGGGGACCCAGTACTTC. The whole variable domain, filled in from reference TRBV28 and TRBJ2-5, reads DVKVTQSSRYLVKRTGEKVFLECVQDMDHENMFWYRQDPGLGLRLIYFSYDVKMKEKGDIPEGYSVSREKKERFSLILESASTNQTSMYLCASGFSGGKGTQYFGPGTRLLVL.

This clone appeared a single time. V usage is TRBV19 and J usage is TRBJ1-1; D is undetermined. Trimming stripped 3 bases from V and 7 bases from J, with 12 bases between. The CDR3 contains 13 residues. Germline lookup yields CDR1 LNHDA and CDR2 SQIVND (reference sequence). This CDR3 is CASSIITGSEAFF. CDR3 nucleotides: TGTGCCAGTAGTATCATTACCGGGAGTGAAGCTTTCTTT.

This clone was seen a single time. This chain joins TRBV19 and TRBJ1-5; D uncertain. The V gene lost 1 base and the J gene lost 0 bases, with 13 bases spanning the gap. This CDR3 spans 17 amino acids. Germline V lookup: CDR1 LNHDA, CDR2 SQIVND (reference sequence). CDR3: CASSIGAGPTSNQPQHF. CDR3 in DNA: TGTGCCAGTAGTATAGGGGCAGGCCCCACTAGCAATCAGCCCCAGCATTTT.

This CDR3 reads CASRPAGEPPPYEQYF. DNA of the CDR3: TGTGCCAGCAGGCCAGCGGGAGAGCCACCCCCCTACGAGCAGTACTTC. V and J are TRBV28 and TRBJ2-7, with 8 bases lining up with TRBD2. This CDR3 has 16 amino acids. V shed 6 bases and J 2 bases; nucleotides not matched to a gene: 12. From germline, CDR1 is MDHEN and CDR2 SYDVKM.

V gene TRBV19 combines with J gene TRBJ2-1, with TRBD2 identical over 13 bases. The CDR3 is 14 residues long. Germline V gene sequence: CDR1 LNHDA, CDR2 SQIVND (reference sequence). V trimming: 11 bases; J trimming: 3 bases; junction bases outside the gene matches: 4. CDR3 bases: TGTGCCTCAAGGACTAGCGGGAGCTACAATGAGCAGTTCTTC. Translated: CASRTSGSYNEQFF.

This clone was seen a handful of times. The chain is built from TRBV6-6 and TRBJ2-7, with TRBD2 matching 7 bases. V shed 5 bases and J 0 bases; nucleotides not matched to a gene: 4. Germline lookup yields CDR1 MNHNY and CDR2 SVGAGI (reference sequence). CDR3 length: 14 amino acids. DNA of the CDR3: TGTGCCAGCAGTACTAGCGCGAGCTCCTACGAGCAGTACTTC. Encoded protein: CASSTSASSYEQYF.

The V gene is TRBV7-9, the J gene TRBJ1-1; D call uncertain. CDR3 length equals 14 residues. Germline loops: CDR1 SEHNR, CDR2 FQNEAQ (reference sequence). Trimming stripped 4 bases from V and 10 bases from J, with 19 bases between. The chain's CDR3 is CASSWEGRMIGAFF. The CDR3, as DNA: TGTGCCAGCAGCTGGGAGGGTCGTATGATTGGAGCTTTCTTT.

The V and J genes are TRBV28 and TRBJ1-2; 7 bases match TRBD1. Unmatched junction bases numbered 11, after V lost 6 bases and J lost 7 bases. Looked up from germline, CDR1 is MDHEN and CDR2 is SYDVKM. The CDR3 runs to 14 residues. The CDR3 loop is CASRPQGVSSGYTF. In DNA form, the CDR3 reads TGTGCCAGCAGACCCCAGGGGGTGTCAAGTGGCTACACCTTC.

The genes are TRBV2 and TRBJ2-6; D unclear. V was shortened by 8 bases and J by 0 bases, with 11 bases between the two germline ends. Germline CDR1 and CDR2: SNHLY and FYNNEI. This CDR3 spans 15 amino acids. CDR3 nucleotides: TGTGCCAGCGGAGATGGATTCTCTGGGGCCAACGTCCTGACTTTC. It encodes CASGDGFSGANVLTF.